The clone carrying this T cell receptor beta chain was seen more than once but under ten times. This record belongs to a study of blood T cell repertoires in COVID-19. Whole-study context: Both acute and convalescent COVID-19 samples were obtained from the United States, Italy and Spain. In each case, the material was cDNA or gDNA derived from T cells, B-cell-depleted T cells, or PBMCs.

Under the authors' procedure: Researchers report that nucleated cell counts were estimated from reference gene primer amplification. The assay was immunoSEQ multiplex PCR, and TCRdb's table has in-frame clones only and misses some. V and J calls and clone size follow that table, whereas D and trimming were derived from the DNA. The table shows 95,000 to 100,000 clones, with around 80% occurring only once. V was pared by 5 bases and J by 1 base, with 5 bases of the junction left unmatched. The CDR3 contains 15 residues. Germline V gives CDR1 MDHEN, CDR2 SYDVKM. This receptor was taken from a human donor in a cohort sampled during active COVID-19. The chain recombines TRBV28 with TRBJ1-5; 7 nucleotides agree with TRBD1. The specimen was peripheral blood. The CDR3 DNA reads TGTGCCAGCAGTCCTCTAGGGGGCAGCAATCAGCCCCAGCATTTT. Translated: CASSPLGGSNQPQHF.